Following are 24 T cell receptor beta chains from one sample sequenced in a study of blood T cell repertoires in COVID-19. The method was immunoSEQ multiplex PCR; TCRdb's version includes in-frame clones alone and lacks a portion of them. The table records 130,000 to 150,000 clones, around 84% of them present only once. Source material: PBMCs or T cells enriched from blood (not recorded which). The receptors stem from a woman aged 50 to 60 who had been exposed to COVID-19.

This clone was seen a few times. CDR3 loop: CASSQDGTTYNEQFF. CDR3 bases: TGCGCCAGCAGCCAAGACGGGACTACTTACAATGAGCAGTTCTTC. V and J are TRBV4-1 and TRBJ2-1, with TRBD2 identical over 7 bases. Germline trimming cut 0 bases from V and 4 bases from J; bases unmatched to any gene: 3. This CDR3 region has 15 residues. Germline V lookup: CDR1 MGHRA, CDR2 YSYEKL.

Only one count was recorded for this clone. The V call is TRBV7-8, the J call TRBJ1-2, with D perhaps matching TRBD1 (5 bases). In germline, CDR1 is SGHVS, CDR2 FQNEAQ. This CDR3 is 18 amino acids long. V was clipped by 0 bases and J by 7 bases, with 24 bases between them. CDR3 sequence reads: CASSLARKIPGRMGGYTF. DNA for the CDR3: TGTGCCAGCAGCTTAGCGAGGAAGATCCCAGGGAGGATGGGTGGCTACACCTTC.

The chain combines TRBV2 with TRBJ2-7; TRBD2 matches at 9 bases. The length of the CDR3 is 15 residues. V was pared by 4 bases and J by 2 bases, with 6 bases of the junction left unmatched. Germline lookup yields CDR1 SNHLY and CDR2 FYNNEI. The CDR3 DNA reads as TGTGCCAGCAGTGCAAAAGCGGGGGGTACCTACGAGCAGTACTTC. This encodes CASSAKAGGTYEQYF.

This clone was seen only once. V usage is TRBV29-1 and J usage is TRBJ2-7, with 7 bases lining up with TRBD2. Trimming took 7 bases from V and 0 from J; bases not matched to a gene: 9. The CDR3 is made up of 14 amino acids. Germline V gene data show CDR1 as SQVTM and CDR2 as ANQGSEA. In nucleotides, the CDR3 is TGCAGCGCTGGGGGAGCGGGGTCCTCCTACGAGCAGTACTTC. This encodes CSAGGAGSSYEQYF.

The chain employs TRBV29-1 and TRBJ2-1, with 12 bases lining up with TRBD1. Germline CDR1 is SQVTM and CDR2 is ANQGSEA. This CDR3 is built from 12 residues. V lost 4 bases, J lost 14 bases, and 6 bases stayed unmatched. CDR3: CSVVYGTGGEFF. In DNA form, the CDR3 reads TGCAGCGTTGTGTATGGGACAGGGGGCGAGTTCTTC.

The chain combines TRBV2 with TRBJ2-6; D might be TRBD1 (6 bases). Trimming pared 6 bases from V and 0 bases from J, leaving 12 bases between. CDR1 is SNHLY and CDR2 is FYNNEI in the germline V gene. The CDR3 covers 16 residues. CDR3 in DNA: TGTGCCAGCAGGACAGGTGTTGGCTCTGGGGCCAACGTCCTGACTTTC. It specifies CASRTGVGSGANVLTF.

The CDR3 DNA reads TGTGCCAGCAGCCAAGCACTAGCGGGTCCTAACACCGGGGAGCTGTTTTTT. This sequence encodes CASSQALAGPNTGELFF. J is TRBJ2-2 and V is TRBV14; TRBD2 matches 9 bases. The CDR3 covers 17 residues. From germline, CDR1 is SGHDN and CDR2 FVKESK. The V and J ends lost 1 base and 2 bases, in that order; junction bases with no gene match: 5.

The CDR3: CASSKDMWSISFWGLPEAFF. The CDR3 region has the DNA TGTGCCAGCAGCAAAGATATGTGGTCTATATCTTTTTGGGGGCTCCCTGAAGCTTTCTTT. The chain joins TRBV21-1 to TRBJ1-1; whether TRBD1, the table's D call, matches the DNA was not checked. TRBV21-1 has pseudogene status. The CDR3 covers 20 residues.

This chain uses TRBV6-5 with TRBJ2-7; TRBD1 agrees at 8 bases. V trimming: 6 bases; J trimming: 5 bases; junction bases outside the gene matches: 12. From germline, CDR1 is MNHEY and CDR2 SVGAGI. The CDR3 is 15 residues long. Here the CDR3 reads CASRKPLGQVDEQYF. The CDR3 coding sequence is TGTGCCAGCAGGAAACCGCTGGGACAGGTAGACGAGCAGTACTTC.

The J gene is TRBJ1-1, the V gene TRBV7-9, with D possibly being TRBD1 (5 bases). Between the trimmed V and J ends, which lost 4 bases and 0 bases, there was a span of 12 bases. Looked up from germline, CDR1 is SEHNR and CDR2 is FQNEAQ (reference sequence). This CDR3 has 15 amino acids. CDR3 nucleotides: TGTGCCAGCAGCTCAATGAGACAGCTGAACACTGAAGCTTTCTTT. Its protein product is CASSSMRQLNTEAFF.

The rearrangement joins TRBV7-9 to TRBJ2-7, with a tentative D call TRBD1 (6 bases). V was shortened by 0 bases and J by 7 bases, with 10 bases between the two germline ends. The CDR3 totals 13 residues. Looked up from germline, CDR1 is SEHNR and CDR2 is FQNEAQ (reference sequence). CDR3 sequence: CASSLAPGEEQYF. The CDR3 region has the DNA TGTGCCAGCAGCTTAGCCCCAGGGGAAGAGCAGTACTTC.

The rearrangement joins TRBV4-3 to TRBJ2-5; D unresolved. Trimming removed 6 bases from V and 5 bases from J, with 16 bases in between. The germline V gene has CDR1 LGHNA and CDR2 YSLEER. The CDR3 loop spans 14 amino acids. CDR3 coding DNA: TGCGCCAGCAGTGGCGGCGGCAGAGCGGAGACCCAGTACTTC. This sequence encodes CASSGGGRAETQYF.

This clone turned up a few times. The V and J genes are TRBV9 and TRBJ2-7; D possibly corresponds to TRBD2 (7 bases). V was clipped by 4 bases and J by 3 bases, with 17 bases between them. The CDR3 contains 15 residues. Germline CDR1 is SGDLS and CDR2 is YYNGEE. CDR3 protein: CASSPRGGHFYEQYF. CDR3 sequence (DNA): TGTGCCAGCAGCCCCCGCGGGGGACATTTCTACGAGCAGTACTTC. Filled out from reference TRBV9 and TRBJ2-7, the complete variable domain reads DSGVTQTPKHLITATGQRVTLRCSPRSGDLSVYWYQQSLDQGLQFLIQYYNGEERAKGNILERFSAQQFPDLHSELNLSSLELGDSALYFCASSPRGGHFYEQYFGPGTRLTVT.

The chain couples TRBV27 to TRBJ1-2; 9 positions match TRBD1. The CDR3 is 16 residues long. The V gene end was trimmed by 3 bases and the J gene end by 8 bases; junction bases not matched to a gene: 13. Germline CDR1 MNHEY, CDR2 SMNVEV (reference sequence). CDR3 loop: CASSFVRDRVVRGYTF. CDR3 bases: TGTGCCAGCAGTTTTGTTCGGGACAGGGTGGTACGCGGCTACACCTTC.

The chain uses TRBV7-2 and TRBJ2-1; TRBD1 aligns across 9 bases. With 5 bases clipped from V and 6 bases from J, the junction kept 5 bases outside the gene matches. The CDR3 length is 14 residues. The germline CDR1 and CDR2 sequences are SGHTA and FQGNSA. CDR3 coding DNA: TGTGCCAGCAGCAGAGGGACAGGGCCCAATGAGCAGTTCTTC. Its protein product is CASSRGTGPNEQFF. The variable domain in full, with the rest retrieved from reference TRBV7-2 and TRBJ2-1, is GAGVSQSPSNKVTEKGKDVELRCDPISGHTALYWYRQSLGQGLEFLIYFQGNSAPDKSGLPSDRFSAERTGGSVSTLTIQRTQQEDSAVYLCASSRGTGPNEQFFGPGTRLTVL.

This clone was recorded once. The V gene is TRBV2, the J gene TRBJ2-1, with 10 nucleotides matching TRBD2. CDR3 size: 13 residues. After removal of 7 bases from V and 7 bases from J, the junction contained 4 bases not matched to a gene. Looked up from germline, CDR1 is SNHLY and CDR2 is FYNNEI. The DNA for the CDR3 is TGTGCCAGCACAGCGGGGGGGCGAAATGAGCAGTTCTTC. It translates to CASTAGGRNEQFF.

The V call is TRBV7-2, the J call TRBJ1-6; a weak D match, TRBD1 (6 bases). The CDR3 totals 15 residues. CDR1 and CDR2 (germline): SGHTA, FQGNSA. Trimming cost V 6 bases and J 6 bases, with 15 bases left between them. The CDR3 spells CASRSGTPSNSPLHF. The CDR3, as DNA: TGTGCCAGCAGAAGCGGGACACCTTCTAATTCACCCCTCCACTTT. The complete variable domain, with remaining parts taken from reference TRBV7-2 and TRBJ1-6, reads GAGVSQSPSNKVTEKGKDVELRCDPISGHTALYWYRQSLGQGLEFLIYFQGNSAPDKSGLPSDRFSAERTGGSVSTLTIQRTQQEDSAVYLCASRSGTPSNSPLHFGNGTRLTVT.

The chain uses TRBV29-1 and TRBJ1-1; 7 bases match TRBD1. V trimming: 5 bases; J trimming: 11 bases; junction bases outside the gene matches: 5. The germline V gene has CDR1 SQVTM and CDR2 ANQGSEA. The CDR3 consists of 10 residues. Written as DNA, the CDR3 is TGCAGCGTTTCCGACAGGGAGGCTTTCTTT. Amino acids: CSVSDREAFF.

This sequence joins TRBV12-5 and TRBJ2-4; D remains ambiguous. Trimming left V 5 bases short and J 6 bases short, with 14 bases between. The CDR3 spans 14 residues. CDR1 and CDR2 from the germline V gene are LGHNT and FRNRAP. CDR3 nucleotide sequence: TGTGCTAGTGGTCCACCGAGCCCCACAAACATTCAGTACTTC. Protein sequence: CASGPPSPTNIQYF.

This clone was counted between two and nine times. The chain has TRBV2 and TRBJ2-1; TRBD1 is a possible D gene (5 bases). The CDR3 length is 13 residues. Germline CDR1 is SNHLY and CDR2 is FYNNEI. The ends were cut back, 8 bases at V and 5 bases at J, with 13 bases in the middle. The CDR3 reads CASGAWTNNEQFF. Here the CDR3 DNA reads TGTGCCAGCGGGGCCTGGACCAACAATGAGCAGTTCTTC.

The gene calls are TRBV7-2 and TRBJ2-1, with 13 bases identical to TRBD2. The V gene's germline CDR1 is SGHTA and CDR2 FQGNSA. V lost 5 bases to trimming and J lost 12 bases; unmatched junction nucleotides: 10. This CDR3 has 15 residues. The CDR3 DNA sequence: TGTGCCAGCAGCAGATACACTAGCGGGGGGGCCGGGCAGTTCTTC. Translating gives CASSRYTSGGAGQFF.

The gene calls are TRBV5-1 and TRBJ2-1; 8 bases agree with TRBD2. The CDR3 loop spans 15 amino acids. Losses at the gene ends were 4 bases for V and 5 bases for J; bases not matched to a gene: 8. The germline V gene encodes CDR1 SGHRS and CDR2 YFSETQ. The CDR3 reads CASSPGTRGNNEQFF. CDR3 DNA sequence: TGCGCCAGCAGCCCCGGGACTAGGGGCAACAATGAGCAGTTCTTC.

This clone was seen a single time. The chain couples TRBV19 to TRBJ1-1, with 10 bases fitting TRBD1. Trimming cost V 6 bases and J 1 base; bases outside gene matches: 5. CDR1 LNHDA and CDR2 SQIVND come from the germline V gene (reference sequence). This CDR3 contains 15 residues. The CDR3 DNA reads as TGTGCCAGTAGGACAGGGGGCGCTGGGAACACTGAAGCTTTCTTT. This translates into CASRTGGAGNTEAFF.

The V and J genes are TRBV18 and TRBJ2-7; D remains unclear. The CDR3 spans 13 residues. The V end lost 2 bases, the J end lost 2 bases, and 7 bases lay between the germline ends. Germline CDR1 is KGHSH and CDR2 is LQKENI. Written as DNA, the CDR3 is TGTGCCAGCTCACCAGGCGGTACCTACGAGCAGTACTTC. Amino acids: CASSPGGTYEQYF. Full variable domain (rest looked up from reference TRBV18 and TRBJ2-7): NAGVMQNPRHLVRRRGQEARLRCSPMKGHSHVYWYRQLPEEGLKFMVYLQKENIIDESGMPKERFSAEFPKEGPSILRIQQVVRGDSAAYFCASSPGGTYEQYFGPGTRLTVT.